The following is a T cell receptor (beta chain) sequence with its context. Its antigen is unidentified. Germline trimming cut 5 bases from V and 5 bases from J; bases unmatched to any gene: 9. The CDR3 runs 15 residues. Germline assignment: CDR1 SEHNR and CDR2 FQNEAQ (reference sequence). The data stem from a study of OX40 agonist ivuxolimab in advanced cancers. Background on the study: Hepatocellular carcinoma, melanoma, renal cell or head and neck cancer affected the dose-escalation patients. Males comprised 82.7% of the group, whose mean age was about 62 years (range roughly 20 to 85).

The cohort excluded patients with autoimmune disease history or systemic immunosuppression. The assay was immunoSEQ multiplex PCR, and TCRdb's table has in-frame clones only and misses some. The top ten hold about 7.8% of the sample, which has 45,000 or so clones, about 90% seen once. Study results and caveats: The study observed clonal expansion of CD4+ and CD8+ blood T cells by week 6 at 0.1 to 3.0 mg/kg.

The V gene is TRBV7-9, the J gene TRBJ2-1; 7 bases map to TRBD2. This TCR derives from an adult with an advanced solid tumor such as melanoma, head and neck, liver or kidney cancer. The sample was CD4+ or CD8+ T cells sorted from blood, taken in a trial of the OX40 agonist ivuxolimab. CDR3 sequence reads: CASSTRLALDNEQFF. Written as DNA, the CDR3 is TGTGCCAGCAGCACCCGACTAGCTCTCGACAATGAGCAGTTCTTC.